The sequence of this T cell receptor (beta chain) was determined in a study of beta chain features in type 1 diabetes. Study information: The samples had around 98 million sorted cells examined in all.

The study reverse transcribed the entire isolated RNA, so it sequenced expressed TCRB transcripts. This table comes from immunoSEQ multiplex PCR, and its TCRdb copy is limited to in-frame clones, with some not included. The repertoire includes approximately 150,000 clones, roughly a tenth of them detected once, and roughly 1.4% sits in the top ten. The table lists this clone with a few counts. The antigen is unknown. The CDR3 loop spans 16 amino acids. CDR1 and CDR2 from the germline V gene are SGDLS and YYNGEE. V was shortened by 2 bases and J by 0 bases, with 12 bases between the two germline ends. Overall study findings and caveats: Compared with healthy donors, patients appeared to share more similar naive, central memory and regulatory TCRB repertoires. Shortening of TCRB CDR3s, moderate but significant, appeared in all four CD4+ subsets of Type 1 diabetes patients.

The chain employs TRBV9 and TRBJ1-5, with D possibly TRBD1 on 6 matching bases. Material: naive CD4+ T cells from blood. This receptor was taken from a man aged 18 to 30 in good health. The CDR3 here is CASSVRRQASNQPQHF. Written as DNA, the CDR3 is TGTGCCAGCAGCGTCAGAAGACAGGCTAGCAATCAGCCCCAGCATTTT.